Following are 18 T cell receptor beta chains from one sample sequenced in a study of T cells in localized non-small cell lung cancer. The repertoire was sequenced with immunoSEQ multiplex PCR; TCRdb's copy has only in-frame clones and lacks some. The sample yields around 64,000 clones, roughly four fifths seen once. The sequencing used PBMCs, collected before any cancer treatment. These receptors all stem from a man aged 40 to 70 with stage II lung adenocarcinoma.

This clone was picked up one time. CDR3 nucleotides: TGTGCCACCAGCAGAGAAGCGGACGGGGTAGCGTACGAGCAGTACTTC. Residues: CATSREADGVAYEQYF. This sequence joins TRBV15 and TRBJ2-7, with D tentatively TRBD2 (5 bases). The CDR3 runs to 16 residues. Per germline, CDR1 LNHNV and CDR2 YYDKDF (reference sequence). V was pared by 0 bases and J by 4 bases, with 16 bases between.

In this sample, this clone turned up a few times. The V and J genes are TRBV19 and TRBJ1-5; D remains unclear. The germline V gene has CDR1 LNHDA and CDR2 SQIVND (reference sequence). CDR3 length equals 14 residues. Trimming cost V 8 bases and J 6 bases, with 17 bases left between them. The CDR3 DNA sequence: TGTGCCAGTCACGCGGCCTCTCCAGGTCAGCCCCAGCATTTT. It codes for CASHAASPGQPQHF.

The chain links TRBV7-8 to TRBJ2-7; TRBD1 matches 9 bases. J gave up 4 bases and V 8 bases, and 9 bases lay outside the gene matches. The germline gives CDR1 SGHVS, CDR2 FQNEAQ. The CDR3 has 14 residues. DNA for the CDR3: TGTGCCAGCCTCCCCGGGACAGGGAGGTACGAGCAGTACTTC. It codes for CASLPGTGRYEQYF.

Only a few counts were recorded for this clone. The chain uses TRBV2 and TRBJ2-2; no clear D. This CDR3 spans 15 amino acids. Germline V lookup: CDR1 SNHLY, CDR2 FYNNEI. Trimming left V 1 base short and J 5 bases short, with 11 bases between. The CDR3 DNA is TGTGCCAGCAGTGAAGGGCTAGGGCGGACCGGGGAGCTGTTTTTT. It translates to CASSEGLGRTGELFF.

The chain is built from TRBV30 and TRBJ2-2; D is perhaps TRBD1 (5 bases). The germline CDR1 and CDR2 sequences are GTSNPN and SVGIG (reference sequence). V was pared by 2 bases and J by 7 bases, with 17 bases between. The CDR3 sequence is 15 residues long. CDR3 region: CAWSFGRVSSGELFF. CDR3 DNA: TGTGCCTGGAGTTTCGGCAGGGTATCAAGCGGGGAGCTGTTTTTT. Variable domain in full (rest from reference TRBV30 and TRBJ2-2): SQTIHQWPATLVQPVGSPLSLECTVEGTSNPNLYWYRQAAGRGLQLLFYSVGIGQISSEVPQNLSASRPQDRQFILSSKKLLLSDSGFYLCAWSFGRVSSGELFFGEGSRLTVL.

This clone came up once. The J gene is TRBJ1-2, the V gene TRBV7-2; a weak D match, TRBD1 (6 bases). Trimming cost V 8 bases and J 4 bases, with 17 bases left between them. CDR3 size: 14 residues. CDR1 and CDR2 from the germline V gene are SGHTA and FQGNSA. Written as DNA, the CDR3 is TGTGCCAGCGCTGGACAGCCTAGTAGCTATGGCTACACCTTC. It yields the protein CASAGQPSSYGYTF. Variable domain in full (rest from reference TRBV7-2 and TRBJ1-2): GAGVSQSPSNKVTEKGKDVELRCDPISGHTALYWYRQSLGQGLEFLIYFQGNSAPDKSGLPSDRFSAERTGGSVSTLTIQRTQQEDSAVYLCASAGQPSSYGYTFGSGTRLTVV.

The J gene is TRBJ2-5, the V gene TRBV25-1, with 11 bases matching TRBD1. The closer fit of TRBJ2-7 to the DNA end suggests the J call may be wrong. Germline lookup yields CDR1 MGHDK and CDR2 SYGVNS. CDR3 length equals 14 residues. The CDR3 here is CASMRTGGRYEQYF. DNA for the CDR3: TGTGCCAGCATGAGGACAGGGGGCCGCTACGAGCAGTACTTC.

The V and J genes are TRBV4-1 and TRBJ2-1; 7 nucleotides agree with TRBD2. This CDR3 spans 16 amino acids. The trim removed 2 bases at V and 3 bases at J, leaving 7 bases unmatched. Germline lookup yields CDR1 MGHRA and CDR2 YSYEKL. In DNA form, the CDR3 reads TGCGCCAGCAGCCAATCCTCTGGGACTATCTACAATGAGCAGTTCTTC. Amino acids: CASSQSSGTIYNEQFF.

The CDR3 loop is CAWTLGRSPGKLFF. CDR3 bases: TGTGCCTGGACCCTAGGGAGGTCCCCAGGAAAACTGTTTTTT. The rearrangement joins TRBV30 to TRBJ1-4; D not resolved. V was trimmed by 4 bases and J by 10 bases, leaving 19 bases between them. The CDR3 is 14 amino acids. Germline-derived CDR1 and CDR2 are GTSNPN and SVGIG (reference sequence).

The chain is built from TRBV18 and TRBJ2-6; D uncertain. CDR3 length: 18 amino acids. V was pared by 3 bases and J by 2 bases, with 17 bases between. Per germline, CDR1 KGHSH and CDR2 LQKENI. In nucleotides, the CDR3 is TGTGCCAGCTCACCTGGGGTCAGCCTGGTAACTGGGGCCAACGTCCTGACTTTC. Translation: CASSPGVSLVTGANVLTF. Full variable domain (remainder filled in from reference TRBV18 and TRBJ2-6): NAGVMQNPRHLVRRRGQEARLRCSPMKGHSHVYWYRQLPEEGLKFMVYLQKENIIDESGMPKERFSAEFPKEGPSILRIQQVVRGDSAAYFCASSPGVSLVTGANVLTFGAGSRLTVL.

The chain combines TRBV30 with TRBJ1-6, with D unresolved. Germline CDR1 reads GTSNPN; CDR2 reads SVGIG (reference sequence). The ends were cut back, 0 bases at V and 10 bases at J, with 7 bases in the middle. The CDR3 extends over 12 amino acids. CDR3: CAWSVPRSPLHF. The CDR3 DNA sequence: TGTGCCTGGAGTGTACCCAGGTCACCCCTCCACTTT.

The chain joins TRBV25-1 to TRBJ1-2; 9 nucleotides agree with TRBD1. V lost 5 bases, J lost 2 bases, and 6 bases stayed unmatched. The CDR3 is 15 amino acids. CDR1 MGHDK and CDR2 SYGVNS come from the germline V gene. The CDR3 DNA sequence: TGTGCCAGCAGTTCTCCGGGACAGGGAAACTATGGCTACACCTTC. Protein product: CASSSPGQGNYGYTF.

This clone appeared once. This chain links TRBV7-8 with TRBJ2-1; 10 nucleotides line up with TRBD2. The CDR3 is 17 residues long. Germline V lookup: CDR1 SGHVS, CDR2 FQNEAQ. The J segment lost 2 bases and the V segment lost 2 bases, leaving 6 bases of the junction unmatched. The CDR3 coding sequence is TGTGCCAGCAGCTTAATGGGAGCGGGAGGGGCCTACAATGAGCAGTTCTTC. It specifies CASSLMGAGGAYNEQFF.

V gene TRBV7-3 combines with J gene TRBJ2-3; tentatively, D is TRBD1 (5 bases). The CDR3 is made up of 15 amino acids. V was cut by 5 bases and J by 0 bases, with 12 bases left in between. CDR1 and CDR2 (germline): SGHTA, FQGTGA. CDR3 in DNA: TGTGCCAGCAGCGCTAGACAGACTAGCACAGATACGCAGTATTTT. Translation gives CASSARQTSTDTQYF.

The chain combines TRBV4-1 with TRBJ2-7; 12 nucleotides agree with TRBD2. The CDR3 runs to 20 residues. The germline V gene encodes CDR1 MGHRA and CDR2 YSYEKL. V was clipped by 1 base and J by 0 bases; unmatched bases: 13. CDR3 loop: CASSQGSGTSGFSSSYEQYF. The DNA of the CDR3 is TGCGCCAGCAGCCAAGGAAGTGGGACTAGCGGGTTCAGTAGCTCCTACGAGCAGTACTTC.

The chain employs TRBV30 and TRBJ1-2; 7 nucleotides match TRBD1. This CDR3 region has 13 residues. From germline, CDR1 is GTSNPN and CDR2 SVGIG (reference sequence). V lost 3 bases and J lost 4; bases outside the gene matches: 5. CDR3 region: CAWREGGFYGYTF. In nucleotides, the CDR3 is TGTGCCTGGAGAGAAGGGGGCTTCTATGGCTACACCTTC.

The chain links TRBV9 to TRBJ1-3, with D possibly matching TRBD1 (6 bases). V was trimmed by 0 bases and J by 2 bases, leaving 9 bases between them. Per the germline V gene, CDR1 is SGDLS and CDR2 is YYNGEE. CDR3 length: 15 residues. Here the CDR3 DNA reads TGTGCCAGCAGCGTAGAAGGGGGACCTGGAAACACCATATATTTT. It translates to CASSVEGGPGNTIYF.

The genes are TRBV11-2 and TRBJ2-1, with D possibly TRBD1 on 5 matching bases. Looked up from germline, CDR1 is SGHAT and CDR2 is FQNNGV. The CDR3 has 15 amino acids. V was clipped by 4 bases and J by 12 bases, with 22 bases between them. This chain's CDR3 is CASSYPTSVGRVQFF. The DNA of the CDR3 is TGTGCCAGCAGCTACCCCACCTCTGTCGGCAGGGTGCAGTTCTTC.